The rows below give T cell receptor beta chains drawn from one sample of a study of technical replicates of blood from four donors. Here immunoSEQ multiplex PCR was the method, and the copy in TCRdb shows in-frame clones only, minus some. The table has about 70,000 clones, just under 97% seen once. The sample consisted of T cells isolated from PBMCs. Every receptor here comes from a human donor in good health. CDR3s leave out the opening cysteine and the closing phenylalanine or tryptophan. The order of the fields is V gene, CDR3 protein.

TRBV27 | ATHSASGLAYEQY
TRBV27 | ASSLMIGQGVEAF
TRBV29-1 | SGGDREIGYT
TRBV5-1 | ASSLALAGNTGELF
TRBV30 | AWSVTGGLYNEQF
TRBV6-1 | ASSERQDRAGELF
TRBV27 | ASSSHGLAGPTDTQY
TRBV5-3 | ARSLRETQY
TRBV7-9 | ASQPGTGGQQPYNEQF
TRBV27 | ASSGAGLVGEQY
TRBV4-2 | ASSQELADPDTQY
TRBV5-4 | ASSALAGDLGNEQF
TRBV11-1 | ASSFAGYDEQY
TRBV5-4 | ASSLSGTGLEKLF
TRBV6-1 | ASSEVGGRETQY
TRBV27 | ASSLVGASTDTQY
TRBV30 | AWSVRNTIY
TRBV19 | ASSWTGPYQETQY
TRBV19 | ASSYTANYGYT
TRBV6-1 | ASSEVTDRGTGELF
TRBV7-2 | ASSVMTSGSGDTQY
TRBV5-1 | ASKAGGYNEQF
TRBV2 | ASSGTAHTDTQY
TRBV10-3 | AISESGGRAGSIQY
TRBV2 | ASSEPGQGLPEAF
TRBV18 | ASSPPGAEAF
TRBV10-1 | ASSPSLGGGGEAF
TRBV5-1 | ASSLGQGAYEQY
TRBV5-8 | ASSSYIGGLTEAF
TRBV7-9 | ASSPGQGANYGYT
TRBV7-9 | ASSLSSDEQF
TRBV27 | ASSPRVATTGELF
TRBV15 | ATSRDGAVGEAF
TRBV29-1 | SVVEGEQRTNYGYT
TRBV2 | ASTRQIYEQY
TRBV27 | ASSFGLNTGELF
TRBV4-2 | ASSPLAAQSTYNEQF
TRBV10-2 | ASSAEGRGRFQY
TRBV6-4 | ASRRTGADTQY
TRBV29-1 | SVEGTGGGEQF